Shown below are 26 T cell receptor beta chains from a single sample sequenced in a study of response to subunit inactivated influenza vaccine. TCRdb fed the RT-PCR reads into MiXCR, producing one record per CDR3 protein. The repertoire holds 550,000 to 800,000 distinct CDR3 sequences, with 15% to 18% as singletons. Material: PBMCs from blood, obtained 11 to 12 days after vaccination. The receptors derive from a man aged 50 to 60 who received an inactivated influenza vaccine.

This clonotype has a count of ten or more. DNA for the CDR3: TGCGCCAGCAGCCTGCTGGGGGCTTACGAGCAGTACTTC. It specifies CASSLLGAYEQYF. J is TRBJ2-7 and V is TRBV5-1; a weak D match, TRBD1 (6 bases). Deletions cut 4 bases from V and 4 bases from J, with 12 bases between. This CDR3 comprises 13 residues. The germline V gene encodes CDR1 SGHRS and CDR2 YFSETQ.

The chain employs TRBV20-1 and TRBJ1-2; D is undetermined. This CDR3 spans 12 amino acids. Germline-derived CDR1 and CDR2 are DFQATT and SNEGSKA (reference sequence). V was shortened by 4 bases and J by 2 bases, with 8 bases between the two germline ends. The CDR3, as DNA: TGCAGTGCTACCGGCGGGAACTATGGCTACACCTTC. Its protein product is CSATGGNYGYTF.

This clonotype was seen a few times. As DNA, the CDR3 is TGTGCCAGCTCGGCCGGACAGGCCTTGAACACTGAAGCTTTCTTT. Protein product: CASSAGQALNTEAFF. The chain links TRBV18 to TRBJ1-1; the match to TRBD1 covers 7 bases. Looked up from germline, CDR1 is KGHSH and CDR2 is LQKENI. The CDR3 extends over 15 amino acids. With 6 bases clipped from V and 0 bases from J, the junction kept 7 bases outside the gene matches. Using reference TRBV18 and TRBJ1-1 for the parts outside the CDR3, the full variable domain is NAGVMQNPRHLVRRRGQEARLRCSPMKGHSHVYWYRQLPEEGLKFMVYLQKENIIDESGMPKERFSAEFPKEGPSILRIQQVVRGDSAAYFCASSAGQALNTEAFFGQGTRLTVV.

This clonotype was observed a handful of times. The chain recombines TRBV20-1 with TRBJ2-1; possibly TRBD1 for D (5 bases). This CDR3 is 15 amino acids long. Between the trimmed V and J ends, which lost 0 bases and 6 bases, there was a span of 15 bases. CDR1 is DFQATT, CDR2 SNEGSKA, per germline (reference sequence). CDR3 DNA sequence: TGCAGTGCTAGAGATCGCCAGGGATGGATCAATGAGCAGTTCTTC. Translation: CSARDRQGWINEQFF.

This clonotype was seen a few times. The rearrangement uses TRBV30 and TRBJ2-5; the D is unclear. CDR3 size: 14 residues. The germline V gene has CDR1 GTSNPN and CDR2 SVGIG (reference sequence). Trimming stripped 1 base from V and 2 bases from J, with 11 bases between. DNA for the CDR3: TGTGCCTGGAGTGGCTCGGTTCTTCAAGAGACCCAGTACTTC. Translated: CAWSGSVLQETQYF.

The chain has TRBV4-2 and TRBJ2-1, with a weak D call TRBD2 (7 bases). From germline, CDR1 is LGHNA and CDR2 YNFKEQ. The CDR3 contains 16 residues. V was shortened by 0 bases and J by 7 bases, with 16 bases between the two germline ends. CDR3 residues: CASSQDRGGARNEQFF. The DNA of the CDR3 is TGTGCCAGCAGCCAAGATAGAGGGGGGGCCAGAAATGAGCAGTTCTTC.

In this sample, this clonotype turned up a few times. This chain uses TRBV5-1 with TRBJ2-1, with D unclear. V shed 0 bases and J shed 8 bases, with 6 bases lying between them. Germline V gene lookup returns CDR1 SGHRS and CDR2 YFSETQ. The CDR3 runs 12 residues. As DNA, the CDR3 is TGCGCCAGCAGCTTGGATATCGATGAGCAGTTCTTC. Translation gives CASSLDIDEQFF.

The gene calls are TRBV11-2 and TRBJ2-7; 7 bases align to TRBD2. Unmatched junction bases numbered 6, after V lost 1 base and J lost 3 bases. Germline values: CDR1 SGHAT, CDR2 FQNNGV. The CDR3 is made up of 15 amino acids. The CDR3 DNA follows: TGTGCCAGCAGCTTAGGGCAGTCTAGCGGCTACGAGCAGTACTTC. This gives the protein CASSLGQSSGYEQYF.

This sequence joins TRBV9 and TRBJ2-3, with TRBD1 identical over 8 bases. Germline loops: CDR1 SGDLS, CDR2 YYNGEE. After removal of 5 bases from V and 1 base from J, the junction contained 6 bases not matched to a gene. This CDR3 is 15 amino acids long. The chain's CDR3 is CASRGGQERTDTQYF. The CDR3 DNA sequence: TGTGCCAGCAGGGGGGGACAGGAACGCACAGATACGCAGTATTTT.

The J gene is TRBJ2-5, the V gene TRBV7-9; D unresolved. The V gene's germline CDR1 is SEHNR and CDR2 FQNEAQ (reference sequence). The CDR3 consists of 13 residues. With 7 bases removed from V and 13 bases from J, the gap between germline ends came to 22 bases. CDR3 residues: CASTTEVGLPGYF. The CDR3 DNA reads as TGTGCCAGCACCACCGAAGTTGGGCTCCCGGGGTACTTC.

This clonotype was detected ten times or more. The rearrangement links TRBV29-1 to TRBJ2-7; the D gene is possibly TRBD2 (6 bases). CDR3 length: 12 amino acids. Germline-derived CDR1 and CDR2 are SQVTM and ANQGSEA. V was clipped by 4 bases and J by 3 bases, with 10 bases between them. In nucleotides, the CDR3 is TGCAGCGTTGTGGAGGGGAGCTACGAGCAGTACTTC. Its translation: CSVVEGSYEQYF.

This clonotype came up a few times. This rearrangement joins TRBV5-1 to TRBJ1-6; D is unclear. The CDR3 sequence is 13 residues long. V lost 0 bases and J 10 bases, leaving 8 bases between the germline ends. Germline assignment: CDR1 SGHRS and CDR2 YFSETQ. The CDR3 here is CASSLEKISPLHF. Here the CDR3 DNA reads TGCGCCAGCAGCTTGGAAAAAATCTCACCCCTCCACTTT. Looking up the rest from reference TRBV5-1 and TRBJ1-6 gives the full variable domain: KAGVTQTPRYLIKTRGQQVTLSCSPISGHRSVSWYQQTPGQGLQFLFEYFSETQRNKGNFPGRFSGRQFSNSRSEMNVSTLELGDSALYLCASSLEKISPLHFGNGTRLTVT.

The V and J genes are TRBV7-2 and TRBJ1-1, with a weak D call TRBD1 (6 bases). Germline V gene lookup returns CDR1 SGHTA and CDR2 FQGNSA. Trimming shortened V by 8 bases and J by 8 bases, and 21 bases separated the two germline ends. This CDR3 is 14 amino acids long. The CDR3 DNA is TGTGCCAGCCTATACTCCCAGGGGTTCGGGGAAGCTTTCTTT. This sequence encodes CASLYSQGFGEAFF.

The genes are TRBV5-5 and TRBJ1-3; 12 bases are a match to TRBD1. The CDR3 sequence is 17 residues long. V shed 1 base and J 4 bases; nucleotides not matched to a gene: 6. Germline CDR1 reads SGHKS; CDR2 reads YYEKEE (reference sequence). The CDR3 bases are TGTGCCAGCAGCTTGTTCGGGACAGGGGGCACGGGAAACACCATATATTTT. This translates into CASSLFGTGGTGNTIYF.

This clonotype was counted only a few times. This rearrangement joins TRBV24-1 to TRBJ2-2; D is undetermined. Trimming left V 6 bases short and J 4 bases short, with 8 bases between. The CDR3 is made up of 13 amino acids. CDR1 is KGHDR, CDR2 SFDVKD, per germline. The CDR3 protein is CATSISSTGELFF. DNA of the CDR3: TGTGCCACCAGTATCAGCTCCACCGGGGAGCTGTTTTTT.

This clonotype was counted only a few times. The chain has TRBV6-2 or TRBV6-3 and TRBJ2-1, with TRBD2 matching 8 bases. This CDR3 contains 15 residues. V gave up 0 bases and J gave up 7 bases; unmatched junction bases: 5. Germline V gene sequence: CDR1 MNHEY, CDR2 SVGEGT. Here the CDR3 DNA reads TGTGCCAGCAGTTACTCTCCGGGAGGGGTGAATGAGCAGTTCTTC. It yields the protein CASSYSPGGVNEQFF.

In its sample, this clonotype was seen a few times. The rearrangement joins TRBV18 to TRBJ2-4, with D tentatively TRBD1 (6 bases). CDR3 length: 15 residues. The germline CDR1 and CDR2 sequences are KGHSH and LQKENI. V was cut by 0 bases and J by 3 bases, with 9 bases left in between. The chain's CDR3 is CASSPPAQGKNIQYF. In nucleotides, the CDR3 is TGTGCCAGCTCACCACCGGCACAGGGCAAAAACATTCAGTACTTC.

This clonotype showed up just a few times. The J gene is TRBJ2-5, the V gene TRBV20-1; TRBD1 or TRBD2 may be the D gene (6 bases each). The V gene's germline CDR1 is DFQATT and CDR2 SNEGSKA (reference sequence). V was pared by 4 bases and J by 3 bases, with 12 bases between. The CDR3 is made up of 13 amino acids. This chain's CDR3 is CSATGASKETQYF. CDR3 sequence (DNA): TGCAGTGCTACGGGGGCCAGTAAAGAGACCCAGTACTTC.

This CDR3 is CASSRHRGEYQETQYF. CDR3 in DNA: TGTGCCAGCAGCCGACACAGGGGGGAGTACCAAGAGACCCAGTACTTC. The rearrangement joins TRBV11-2 to TRBJ2-5, with 8 bases fitting TRBD1. The trim removed 5 bases at V and 0 bases at J, leaving 8 bases unmatched. Germline V lookup: CDR1 SGHAT, CDR2 FQNNGV. This CDR3 is built from 16 residues. Full variable domain (remainder filled in from reference TRBV11-2 and TRBJ2-5): EAGVAQSPRYKIIEKRQSVAFWCNPISGHATLYWYQQILGQGPKLLIQFQNNGVVDDSQLPKDRFSAERLKGVDSTLKIQPAKLEDSAVYLCASSRHRGEYQETQYFGPGTRLLVL.

This clonotype has only a few counts. The rearrangement links TRBV15 to TRBJ2-7; TRBD2 matches 9 bases. CDR1 is LNHNV, CDR2 YYDKDF, per germline (reference sequence). V was pared by 0 bases and J by 7 bases, with 7 bases of the junction left unmatched. The CDR3 loop spans 15 amino acids. For the CDR3, the DNA is TGTGCCACCAGCAGAGATCGCGCTAGCGGGGATGAGCAGTACTTC. As protein: CATSRDRASGDEQYF.

In this sample, this clonotype turned up a few times. The chain couples TRBV3-1 to TRBJ2-7; D ambiguous. There are 14 residues in the CDR3. V was shortened by 1 base and J by 3 bases, with 10 bases between the two germline ends. Germline CDR1 LGHDT, CDR2 YNNKEL (reference sequence). The CDR3 sequence: CASSQGRQSYEQYF. In nucleotides, the CDR3 is TGTGCCAGCAGCCAAGGTCGGCAGAGCTACGAGCAGTACTTC.

This rearrangement joins TRBV7-2 to TRBJ2-1, with TRBD2 identical over 7 bases. This CDR3 has 13 residues. Looked up from germline, CDR1 is SGHTA and CDR2 is FQGNSA. With 5 bases clipped from V and 9 bases from J, the junction kept 7 bases outside the gene matches. CDR3 DNA sequence: TGTGCCAGCAGCGGTCGACTAGCTGGTGAGCAGTTCTTC. Translating it yields CASSGRLAGEQFF. The whole variable domain, remainder taken from reference TRBV7-2 and TRBJ2-1, is GAGVSQSPSNKVTEKGKDVELRCDPISGHTALYWYRQSLGQGLEFLIYFQGNSAPDKSGLPSDRFSAERTGGSVSTLTIQRTQQEDSAVYLCASSGRLAGEQFFGPGTRLTVL.

This clonotype was observed at least ten times. The chain links TRBV12-3 or TRBV12-4 to TRBJ1-5; no definite D call. CDR3 length equals 14 residues. The germline V and J ends were trimmed by 8 bases and 3 bases, with 14 bases remaining between them. CDR3 sequence reads: CASCPAGPNQPQHF. In DNA form, the CDR3 reads TGTGCCAGCTGTCCAGCCGGGCCCAATCAGCCCCAGCATTTT.

This clonotype was found a few times. The genes are TRBV7-2 and TRBJ1-6; 9 nucleotides agree with TRBD1. Germline V gives CDR1 SGHTA, CDR2 FQGNSA. Trimming took 5 bases from V and 10 from J; bases not matched to a gene: 9. This CDR3 is built from 15 residues. Here the CDR3 reads CASSETQGARSPLHF. CDR3 coding DNA: TGTGCCAGCAGCGAAACACAGGGGGCGCGATCACCCCTCCACTTT.

The chain is built from TRBV5-1 and TRBJ2-7, with no clear D. The V end lost 0 bases, the J end lost 4 bases, and 8 bases lay between the germline ends. The CDR3 runs to 13 residues. Germline values: CDR1 SGHRS, CDR2 YFSETQ. This CDR3 is CASSLDPPYEQYF. The CDR3 region has the DNA TGCGCCAGCAGCTTGGATCCGCCATACGAGCAGTACTTC.

This clonotype was seen more than once but under ten times. The rearrangement links TRBV29-1 to TRBJ2-3; TRBD2 matches 10 bases. Trimming removed 4 bases from V and 3 bases from J; junction bases left unmatched: 1. This CDR3 has 13 residues. Looked up from germline, CDR1 is SQVTM and CDR2 is ANQGSEA. The CDR3 is CSVASGSTDTQYF. In DNA, the CDR3 is TGCAGCGTTGCTAGCGGGAGTACAGATACGCAGTATTTT.